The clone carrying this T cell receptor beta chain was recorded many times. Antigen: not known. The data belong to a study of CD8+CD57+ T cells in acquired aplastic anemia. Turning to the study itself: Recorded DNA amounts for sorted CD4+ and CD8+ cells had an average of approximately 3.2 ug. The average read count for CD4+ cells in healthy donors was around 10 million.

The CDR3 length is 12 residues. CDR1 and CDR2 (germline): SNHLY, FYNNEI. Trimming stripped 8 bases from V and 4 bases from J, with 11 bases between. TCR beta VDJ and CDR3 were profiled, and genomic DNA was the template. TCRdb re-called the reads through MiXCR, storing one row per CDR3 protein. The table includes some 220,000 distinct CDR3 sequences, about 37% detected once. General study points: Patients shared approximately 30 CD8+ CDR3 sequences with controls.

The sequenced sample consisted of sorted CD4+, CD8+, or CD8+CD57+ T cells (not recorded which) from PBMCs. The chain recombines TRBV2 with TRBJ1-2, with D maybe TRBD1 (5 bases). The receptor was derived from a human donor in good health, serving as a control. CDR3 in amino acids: CASVYQGYGYTF. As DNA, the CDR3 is TGTGCCAGCGTTTATCAGGGCTATGGCTACACCTTC.